The sequence of this TCR beta chain was determined in a study of shared clonotypes between healthy human individuals. On this clone: Its cognate antigen is unknown.

Looked up from germline, CDR1 is SGHVS and CDR2 is FNYEAQ. Trimming pared 5 bases from V and 9 bases from J, leaving 11 bases between. The CDR3 totals 12 residues. Sorted-subset replicate PCRs used around 0.2 ug DNA, around 31,000 T cell genomes. The assay was immunoSEQ multiplex PCR, and TCRdb's table has in-frame clones only and misses some. Of some 1,600,000 clones in the sample, nearly 99% were seen once. Study-wide points: Against clonotypes common to all four donors, non-shared ones had lower generation probabilities.

The sequence was collected from a man aged 25-40 years in good health. Input material: naive CD4+ T cells sorted from blood. Subset specified: CD45RA+ positively selected. The chain combines TRBV7-6 with TRBJ2-1, with no clear D. The CDR3 DNA sequence: TGTGCCAGCAGCCCCCGAGGCCTTGAGCAGTTCTTC. Encoded protein: CASSPRGLEQFF. Supplemented by reference TRBV7-6 and TRBJ2-1, the full variable domain reads GAGVSQSPRYKVTKRGQDVALRCDPISGHVSLYWYRQALGQGPEFLTYFNYEAQQDKSGLPNDRFSAERPEGSISTLTIQRTEQRDSAMYRCASSPRGLEQFFGPGTRLTVL.